Following are 3 T cell receptor beta chains from one sample sequenced in a study of cytomegalovirus exposure and HLA in healthy donors. PCR involved 60 Vbeta and 13 Jbeta primers. Some clones are missing from TCRdb's copy, which holds only in-frame ones; the method was immunoSEQ multiplex PCR. The repertoire consists of about 76,000 clones, with around 80% occurring once and the leading ten covering about 2.3%. The sequenced sample consisted of PBMCs. Every receptor here comes from a man aged 25-40 years in good health and CMV-seronegative.

The rearrangement joins TRBV27 to TRBJ2-3; 8 bases are shared with TRBD1. V was clipped by 5 bases and J by 1 base; unmatched bases: 8. Germline V CDR1 and CDR2: MNHEY, SMNVEV (reference sequence). The CDR3 runs to 16 residues. CDR3 bases: TGTGCCAGCAGTCCGTGGACAGGGCCTCGCACAGATACGCAGTATTTT. This codes for CASSPWTGPRTDTQYF.

This rearrangement joins TRBV6-5 to TRBJ2-7; D possibly corresponds to TRBD2 (5 bases). V dropped 1 base and J dropped 1 base, with 8 bases sitting between them. The CDR3 length is 14 residues. The germline V gene encodes CDR1 MNHEY and CDR2 SVGAGI. The chain's CDR3 is CASSYLSGSYEQYF. For the CDR3, the DNA is TGTGCCAGCAGTTACTTGTCGGGATCCTACGAGCAGTACTTC.

CDR3 nucleotide sequence: TGTGCCAGCAGTTTGGGACTAGCGGGCGGACTGTTCTTC. It yields the protein CASSLGLAGGLFF. This sequence joins TRBV6-5 and TRBJ2-1; 12 nucleotides align to TRBD2. This CDR3 contains 13 residues. The ends lost 4 bases at V and 15 bases at J; junction bases unmatched: 7. Germline CDR1 and CDR2: MNHEY and SVGAGI.